A selection of T cell receptor beta chains follows, all from one sample in a study of T cells in Graves' hyperthyroidism and ophthalmopathy. TCRdb reanalysed the multiplex PCR reads using MiXCR and keeps one entry per CDR3 protein. The profile covers 600,000 to 700,000 distinct CDR3 sequences, with about 45% appearing a single time and roughly 6.5% taken by the ten largest. The specimen sequenced was peripheral blood or thyroid tissue (not recorded which). These receptors all stem from an adult man with Graves' disease, either hyperthyroidism or ophthalmopathy (not recorded which). Both conserved end residues are part of each CDR3. A D gene is named only where the DNA matches it firmly. Not all rows give a size; the values are once, few, many and, for expanded clones, a class.

clone size: NA
D gene: TRBD1
V gene: TRBV29-1
J gene: TRBJ1-2
CDR3 DNA: TGCAGCGAGGGACAGGGAGACGGCTACACCTTC
CDR3 protein: CSEGQGDGYTF

clone size: once
D gene: NA
V gene: TRBV6-1
J gene: TRBJ2-6
CDR3 DNA: TGTGCCAGCAGTGAACATTCAGGGGTCAACGTCCTGACTTTC
CDR3 protein: CASSEHSGVNVLTF

clone size: NA
D gene: TRBD1
V gene: TRBV6-1
J gene: TRBJ2-6
CDR3 DNA: TGTGCCAGCAGTCGACAGGGAATCAGCTCTGGGGCCAACGTCCTGACTTTC
CDR3 protein: CASSRQGISSGANVLTF

clone size: NA
D gene: NA
V gene: TRBV13
J gene: TRBJ1-2
CDR3 DNA: TGTGCCAGCAGCTTCAGGTTCAATTCAGGGCCCTATGGCTACACCTTC
CDR3 protein: CASSFRFNSGPYGYTF

clone size: NA
D gene: TRBD1
V gene: TRBV5-6
J gene: TRBJ1-4
CDR3 DNA: TGTGCCAGCACCCTGACAGGGCAGGAAAAACTGTTTTTT
CDR3 protein: CASTLTGQEKLFF

clone size: few
D gene: TRBD1
V gene: TRBV12-3/TRBV12-4
J gene: TRBJ1-6
CDR3 DNA: TGTGCCAGCAGTTTTACAGGGGGCTATTCACCCCTCCACTTT
CDR3 protein: CASSFTGGYSPLHF

clone size: NA
D gene: NA
V gene: TRBV24-1
J gene: TRBJ1-5
CDR3 DNA: TGTGCCACCAGTGAAGGGGGGCCAGATCAGCCCCAGCATTTT
CDR3 protein: CATSEGGPDQPQHF

clone size: NA
D gene: NA
V gene: TRBV29-1
J gene: TRBJ2-7
CDR3 DNA: TGCAGCGTTGACGCGGCGGGATACGAGCAGTACTTC
CDR3 protein: CSVDAAGYEQYF

clone size: NA
D gene: TRBD1
V gene: TRBV7-8
J gene: TRBJ2-5
CDR3 DNA: TGCGCCAGCAGGGGGATCGCGGGCTCGGGATTACAAGAGACCCAGTACTTC
CDR3 protein: CASRGIAGSGLQETQYF

clone size: many
D gene: NA
V gene: TRBV12-3/TRBV12-4
J gene: TRBJ1-5
CDR3 DNA: TGTGCCAGCAGCCGTATGATGTCGAGCAATCAGCCCCAGCATTTT
CDR3 protein: CASSRMMSSNQPQHF

clone size: many
D gene: NA
V gene: TRBV29-1
J gene: TRBJ1-1
CDR3 DNA: TGCAGCGTTGCAACCCCACGTGGGGGTTCGGGCACTGAAGCTTTCTTT
CDR3 protein: CSVATPRGGSGTEAFF

clone size: many
D gene: TRBD1
V gene: TRBV2
J gene: TRBJ1-6
CDR3 DNA: TGTGCCAGCAGTGAAGAATTCGAGGGGGCGAATTCACCCCTCCACTTT
CDR3 protein: CASSEEFEGANSPLHF

clone size: few
D gene: NA
V gene: TRBV7-9
J gene: TRBJ2-2
CDR3 DNA: TGTGCCAGCAGCTGGACACAGGGTCGCCCGTCCGGGGAGCTGTTTTTT
CDR3 protein: CASSWTQGRPSGELFF

clone size: NA
D gene: TRBD1
V gene: TRBV12-3/TRBV12-4
J gene: TRBJ2-7
CDR3 DNA: TGTGCCAGCAGTATAAGCCGGGACAGAAACTCCTACGAGCAGTACTTC
CDR3 protein: CASSISRDRNSYEQYF

clone size: once
D gene: TRBD1
V gene: TRBV7-9
J gene: TRBJ1-2
CDR3 DNA: TGTGCCAGCAGTTTACATCCAGGGGGAAACTATGGCTTCACCTTC
CDR3 protein: CASSLHPGGNYGFTF

clone size: NA
D gene: TRBD1
V gene: TRBV20-1
J gene: TRBJ2-5
CDR3 DNA: TGCAGTGCTAGCGGGACAGGGGCTTCCCCCCTACAAGAGACCCAGTACTTC
CDR3 protein: CSASGTGASPLQETQYF

clone size: NA
D gene: TRBD1
V gene: TRBV10-3
J gene: TRBJ1-5
CDR3 DNA: TGTGCCATCAGTGGGGCGGGACAGGAACAGCCCCAGCATTTT
CDR3 protein: CAISGAGQEQPQHF

clone size: NA
D gene: NA
V gene: TRBV7-2
J gene: TRBJ2-7
CDR3 DNA: TGTGCCAGCAGAGGCTACAGGGAGTACGAGCAGTACTTC
CDR3 protein: CASRGYREYEQYF

clone size: NA
D gene: NA
V gene: TRBV6-6
J gene: TRBJ2-7
CDR3 DNA: TGTGCCAGCAGTTTGGATCAGATTAGCTCCTACGAGCAGTACTTC
CDR3 protein: CASSLDQISSYEQYF

clone size: NA
D gene: NA
V gene: TRBV20-1
J gene: TRBJ1-6
CDR3 DNA: TGCAGTGCTAGAGTAGGAGCAGGGCATTATAATTCACCCCTCCACTTT
CDR3 protein: CSARVGAGHYNSPLHF

clone size: NA
D gene: NA
V gene: TRBV6-5
J gene: TRBJ1-2
CDR3 DNA: TGTGCCAGCAGCACGCACAGGGACAACTATGGCTACACCTTC
CDR3 protein: CASSTHRDNYGYTF

clone size: NA
D gene: TRBD1
V gene: TRBV20-1
J gene: TRBJ1-2
CDR3 DNA: TGCAGTGCTGAAGACAGGGGGGCGGGATATGGCTACACCTTC
CDR3 protein: CSAEDRGAGYGYTF

clone size: many
D gene: TRBD2
V gene: TRBV10-2
J gene: TRBJ2-7
CDR3 DNA: TGCGCCAGCAGTGAGTCGGGACTAGCGCACTACTACGAGCAGTACTTC
CDR3 protein: CASSESGLAHYYEQYF

clone size: NA
D gene: NA
V gene: TRBV9
J gene: TRBJ1-1
CDR3 DNA: TGTGCCAGCAGTGGGGCGGGGGGAATGAACACTGAAGCTTTCTTT
CDR3 protein: CASSGAGGMNTEAFF

clone size: many
D gene: NA
V gene: TRBV29-1
J gene: TRBJ2-2
CDR3 DNA: TGCAGCGTTGATGGACGGAACACCGGGGAGCTGTTTTTT
CDR3 protein: CSVDGRNTGELFF

clone size: many
D gene: TRBD1
V gene: TRBV15
J gene: TRBJ1-2
CDR3 DNA: TGTGCCACCAGCACCCGGGACAGGGGAATTGGCTACACCTTC
CDR3 protein: CATSTRDRGIGYTF

clone size: NA
D gene: TRBD1
V gene: TRBV10-2
J gene: TRBJ1-4
CDR3 DNA: TGCGCCACAAATTCCGGACAGGCCTTAGGGGAAAAACTGTTTTTT
CDR3 protein: CATNSGQALGEKLFF

clone size: many
D gene: NA
V gene: TRBV15
J gene: TRBJ2-7
CDR3 DNA: TGTGCCACCAGCAGAGGTTTGAGGAGCGTCTCCTACGAGCAGTACTTC
CDR3 protein: CATSRGLRSVSYEQYF

clone size: many
D gene: NA
V gene: TRBV7-9
J gene: TRBJ2-7
CDR3 DNA: TGTGCCAGCAGCTTAGGACGGATACAGGGATTCCCGGAGCAGTACTTC
CDR3 protein: CASSLGRIQGFPEQYF

clone size: NA
D gene: NA
V gene: TRBV2
J gene: TRBJ2-7
CDR3 DNA: TGTGCCAGCAGTTACGGACTACCTCCAGAGCAGTACTTC
CDR3 protein: CASSYGLPPEQYF

clone size: few
D gene: NA
V gene: TRBV20-1
J gene: TRBJ2-5
CDR3 DNA: TGCAGTGCTAGAGAGGACAATTCCCAAGAGACCCAGTACTTC
CDR3 protein: CSAREDNSQETQYF

clone size: NA
D gene: TRBD1
V gene: TRBV11-1
J gene: TRBJ2-7
CDR3 DNA: TGTGCCAGCAGCATCCCGGGACAGACTCTTTCCTACGAGCAGTACTTC
CDR3 protein: CASSIPGQTLSYEQYF

clone size: NA
D gene: NA
V gene: TRBV5-1
J gene: TRBJ1-1
CDR3 DNA: TGCGCCAGCAGCTTAAGGGTGGGGCGGACTGAAGCTTTCTTT
CDR3 protein: CASSLRVGRTEAFF

clone size: once
D gene: NA
V gene: TRBV24-1
J gene: TRBJ1-5
CDR3 DNA: TGTGCCACCCATGCGACGGGGTATACCAATCAGCCCCAGCATTTT
CDR3 protein: CATHATGYTNQPQHF